This passage covers 9 T cell receptor beta chains from one sample sequenced in a study of T cell responses to AZD1222 COVID-19 vaccine. TCRdb keeps only in-frame clones here, not all; method: immunoSEQ multiplex PCR. The profile shows approximately 180,000 clones, approximately 92% of them singletons. Here the sequenced sample was peripheral blood, taken 28 days after the second dose of the MenACWY control vaccine. These receptors were collected from an adult who received the MenACWY meningococcal vaccine as a control.

J is TRBJ1-5 and V is TRBV4-2; 7 nucleotides line up with TRBD1. CDR1 and CDR2 from the germline V gene are LGHNA and YNFKEQ. The junction had 10 bases not matched to a gene; V was cut back by 4 bases and J by 7 bases. This CDR3 has 15 amino acids. Here the CDR3 DNA reads TGTGCCAGCAGCCGAGACAGGGCGACTAGACAGCCCCAGCATTTT. This sequence encodes CASSRDRATRQPQHF.

The chain recombines TRBV28 with TRBJ1-1; D perhaps matches TRBD1 (6 bases). Germline CDR1 is MDHEN and CDR2 is SYDVKM. The CDR3 spans 14 residues. V was trimmed by 2 bases and J by 3 bases, leaving 10 bases between them. The chain's CDR3 is CASSLRGLHTEAFF. The CDR3 nucleotides are TGTGCCAGCAGTTTAAGGGGGTTGCACACTGAAGCTTTCTTT.

The chain has TRBV2 and TRBJ1-2, with TRBD1 as a possible D gene (6 bases). This CDR3 comprises 16 residues. From germline, CDR1 is SNHLY and CDR2 FYNNEI. V lost 5 bases and J 4 bases, leaving 20 bases between the germline ends. CDR3 loop: CASSQYVGGQRYGYTF. In DNA, the CDR3 is TGTGCCAGCAGTCAGTACGTGGGGGGGCAACGCTATGGCTACACCTTC.

This chain joins TRBV2 and TRBJ1-4; D gene ambiguous. The V end lost 6 bases, the J end lost 7 bases, and 9 bases lay between the germline ends. The CDR3 consists of 12 residues. Germline assignment: CDR1 SNHLY and CDR2 FYNNEI. The CDR3 is CASRLNSEKLFF. The CDR3 DNA follows: TGTGCCAGCAGGTTGAATTCTGAAAAACTGTTTTTT.

The chain couples TRBV4-2 to TRBJ1-3, with D possibly matching TRBD1 (5 bases). The CDR3 is 16 residues long. Trimming took off 1 base at V and 5 bases at J, with 15 bases between the two ends. CDR1 and CDR2 from the germline V gene are LGHNA and YNFKEQ. Here the CDR3 DNA reads TGTGCCAGCAGCCAAGCTCAGGGAGGGTTACGAAACACCATATATTTT. Translated, it gives CASSQAQGGLRNTIYF.

This clone has a single count. The V and J genes are TRBV6-1 and TRBJ2-3; 10 bases are a match to TRBD1. CDR1 is MNHNS, CDR2 SASEGT, per germline. The CDR3 contains 16 residues. After removal of 3 bases from V and 4 bases from J, the junction contained 7 bases not matched to a gene. The CDR3 region is CASSDPGTGEPDTQYF. The CDR3 DNA reads as TGTGCCAGCAGTGATCCCGGGACAGGGGAACCAGATACGCAGTATTTT.

The rearrangement uses TRBV4-3 and TRBJ1-4; 12 bases fit TRBD1. V lost 1 base, J lost 7 bases, and 4 bases stayed unmatched. The CDR3 has 16 residues. Germline V gives CDR1 LGHNA, CDR2 YSLEER. The DNA for the CDR3 is TGCGCCAGCAGCCAAGGCGGGACAGGGGGCTTTGAAAAACTGTTTTTT. It is translated as CASSQGGTGGFEKLFF.

The V and J genes are TRBV12-3 or TRBV12-4 and TRBJ1-1; D unclear. V lost 2 bases, J lost 1 base, and 5 bases lay in between. The CDR3 totals 13 residues. The CDR3 region has the DNA TGTGCCAGCAGTTTACCTACGAACACTGAAGCTTTCTTT. This encodes CASSLPTNTEAFF.

The chain couples TRBV2 to TRBJ1-1; D not certain. V gave up 5 bases and J gave up 1 base, with 11 bases separating them. This CDR3 has 14 amino acids. The V gene's germline CDR1 is SNHLY and CDR2 FYNNEI. The CDR3 region has the DNA TGTGCCAGCAGTCTAACGTGGACGAACACTGAAGCTTTCTTT. This translates into CASSLTWTNTEAFF.